This TCR beta chain was sequenced during a study of T cell changes during pregnancy in multiple sclerosis. The germline CDR1 and CDR2 sequences are LNHDA and SQIVND (reference sequence). J lost 5 bases, V lost 1 base, and 8 bases had no gene match. This CDR3 has 16 residues. TCRdb keeps only in-frame clones here, not all; method: immunoSEQ multiplex PCR. Among 55,000 to 85,000 clones listed, 92% were seen once. V and J are TRBV19 and TRBJ2-7; 10 bases map to TRBD2. The clonotype originates from a female donor with multiple sclerosis, enrolled in a pregnancy study. The starting material was peripheral blood, obtained after pregnancy. The CDR3 nucleotides are TGTGCCAGTAGTATAGGGGGGCTAGCGGGAGTCCACGAGCAGTACTTC. It encodes CASSIGGLAGVHEQYF. The full variable domain, rest sourced from reference TRBV19 and TRBJ2-7, is DGGITQSPKYLFRKEGQNVTLSCEQNLNHDAMYWYRQDPGQGLRLIYYSQIVNDFQKGDIAEGYSVSREKKESFPLTVTSAQKNPTAFYLCASSIGGLAGVHEQYFGPGTRLTVT.